This TCR beta chain was found in a study of blood T cell repertoires in COVID-19. Study-wide context: The origin of the acute and convalescent COVID-19 samples was the United States, Italy and Spain. Sample material is recorded as cDNA or gDNA derived from T cells, B-cell-depleted T cells, or PBMCs.

This clone was counted a few times. Seattle's cohort entered during active infection and was followed longitudinally. Authors' processing steps: Nucleated cell counts were estimated from reference gene primer amplification. TCRdb's table, derived via immunoSEQ multiplex PCR, lists solely in-frame clones and lacks some. V, J and clone size reflect that table, while D and trimming were determined from the DNA. Among 100,000 to 150,000 clones listed, 81% were seen once. This sequence originates from a man in his thirties or forties with COVID-19, enrolled during active disease. The sequenced sample was peripheral blood.

The CDR3 here is CASSVAQGQGVQGYTF. The CDR3 DNA reads as TGTGCCAGCAGCGTAGCCCAAGGACAGGGAGTGCAAGGCTACACCTTC. This chain links TRBV9 with TRBJ1-2, with TRBD1 matching over 8 bases. Germline V lookup: CDR1 SGDLS, CDR2 YYNGEE. After removal of 0 bases from V and 8 bases from J, the junction contained 12 bases not matched to a gene. There are 16 residues in the CDR3.